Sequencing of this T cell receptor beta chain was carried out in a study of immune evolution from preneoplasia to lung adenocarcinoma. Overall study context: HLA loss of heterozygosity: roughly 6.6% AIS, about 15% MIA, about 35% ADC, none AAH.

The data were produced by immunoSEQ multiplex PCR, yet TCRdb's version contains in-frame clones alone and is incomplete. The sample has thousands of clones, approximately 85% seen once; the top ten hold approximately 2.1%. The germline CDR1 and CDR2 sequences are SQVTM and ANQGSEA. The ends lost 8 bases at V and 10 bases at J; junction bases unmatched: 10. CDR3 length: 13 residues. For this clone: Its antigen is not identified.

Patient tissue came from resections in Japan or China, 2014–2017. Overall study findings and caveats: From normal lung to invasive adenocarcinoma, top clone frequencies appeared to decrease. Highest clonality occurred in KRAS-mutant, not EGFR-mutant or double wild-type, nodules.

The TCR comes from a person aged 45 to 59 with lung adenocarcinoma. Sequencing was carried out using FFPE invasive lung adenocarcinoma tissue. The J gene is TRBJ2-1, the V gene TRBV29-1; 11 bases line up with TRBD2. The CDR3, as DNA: TGCAGCTCCACTAGCGGGGGATCCGGAGAGCAGTTCTTC. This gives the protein CSSTSGGSGEQFF.